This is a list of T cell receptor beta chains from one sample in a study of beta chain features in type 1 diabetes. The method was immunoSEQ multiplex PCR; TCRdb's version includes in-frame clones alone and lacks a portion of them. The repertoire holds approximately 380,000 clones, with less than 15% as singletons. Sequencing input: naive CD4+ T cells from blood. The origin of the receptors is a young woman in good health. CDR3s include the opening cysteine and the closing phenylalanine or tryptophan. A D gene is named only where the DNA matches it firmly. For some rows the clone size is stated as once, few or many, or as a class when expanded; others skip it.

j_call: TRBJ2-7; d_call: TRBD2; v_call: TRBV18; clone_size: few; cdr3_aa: CASSPNREDEQYF; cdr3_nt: TGTGCCAGCTCACCAAATCGGGAGGACGAGCAGTACTTC
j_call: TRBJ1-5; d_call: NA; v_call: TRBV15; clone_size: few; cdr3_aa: CATSRDGRGGNQPQHF; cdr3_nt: TGTGCCACCAGCAGAGATGGGAGGGGGGGCAATCAGCCCCAGCATTTT
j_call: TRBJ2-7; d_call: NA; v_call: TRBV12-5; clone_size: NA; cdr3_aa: CASGLNFYEQYF; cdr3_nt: TGTGCTAGTGGTTTGAACTTCTACGAGCAGTACTTC
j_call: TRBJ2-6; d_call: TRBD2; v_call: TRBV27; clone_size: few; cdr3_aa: CASSGGGVTGANVLTF; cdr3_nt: TGTGCCAGCTCGGGAGGGGGAGTCACCGGGGCCAACGTCCTGACTTTC
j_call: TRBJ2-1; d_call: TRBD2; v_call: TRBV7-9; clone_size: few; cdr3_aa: CASSSGAGVPYNEQFF; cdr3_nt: TGTGCCAGCAGCTCGGGTGCGGGAGTACCCTACAATGAGCAGTTCTTC
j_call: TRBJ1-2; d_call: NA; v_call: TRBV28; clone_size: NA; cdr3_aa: CASSLGQLNYGYTF; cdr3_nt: TGTGCCAGCAGTTTGGGGCAGTTAAACTATGGCTACACCTTC
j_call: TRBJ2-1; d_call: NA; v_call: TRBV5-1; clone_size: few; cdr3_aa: CASSGGRGLGNEQFF; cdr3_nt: TGCGCCAGCAGCGGGGGCCGGGGCCTGGGCAATGAGCAGTTCTTC
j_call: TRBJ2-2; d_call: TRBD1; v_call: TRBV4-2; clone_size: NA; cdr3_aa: CASSPGQPTGELFF; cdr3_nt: TGTGCCAGCAGCCCGGGACAGCCCACCGGGGAGCTGTTTTTT
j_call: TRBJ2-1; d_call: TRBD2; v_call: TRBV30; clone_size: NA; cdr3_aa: CAWKGTSYEQFF; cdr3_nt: TGTGCCTGGAAGGGGACTAGCTATGAGCAGTTCTTC
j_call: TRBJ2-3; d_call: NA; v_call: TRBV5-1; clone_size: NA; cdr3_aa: CASSGADTDTQYF; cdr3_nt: TGCGCCAGCAGCGGGGCGGACACAGATACGCAGTATTTT
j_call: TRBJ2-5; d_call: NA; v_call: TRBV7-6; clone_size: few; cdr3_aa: CASSPRTTQYF; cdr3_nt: TGTGCCAGCAGCCCGAGAACGACCCAGTACTTC
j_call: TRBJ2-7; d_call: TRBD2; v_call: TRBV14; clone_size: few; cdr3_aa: CASLIKRGASYEQYF; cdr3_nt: TGTGCCAGCTTGATAAAGCGGGGGGCCTCCTACGAGCAGTACTTC
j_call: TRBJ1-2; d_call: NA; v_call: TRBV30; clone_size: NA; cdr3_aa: CAWSTTPTNYGYTF; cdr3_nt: TGTGCCTGGAGTACTACACCCACTAACTATGGCTACACCTTC